This T cell receptor beta chain was observed in a study of identical twins. Study results and caveats: Sharing of beta out-of-frame sequences by twins showed a weaker excess.

This clonotype has ten or more counts. Its antigen is undetermined. TCRdb itself ran the 5' RACE reads through MiXCR, one entry per CDR3 protein. This sample has 650,000 to 800,000 distinct CDR3 sequences, with 8.6% found just once. Trimming pared 2 bases from V and 3 bases from J, leaving 7 bases between. The CDR3 contains 14 residues. CDR1 and CDR2 from the germline V gene are SGHAT and FQNNGV. This sample also appeared in a second study, on yellow fever vaccine responses in identical twins.

Sequences were obtained from PBMCs. The sequence derives from a woman younger than 30 in good health. The chain recombines TRBV11-2 with TRBJ2-2, with a possible D match to TRBD2 (5 bases). The CDR3 sequence is CASSLPGDTGELFF. DNA of the CDR3: TGTGCCAGCAGCTTACCCGGGGACACCGGGGAGCTGTTTTTT.